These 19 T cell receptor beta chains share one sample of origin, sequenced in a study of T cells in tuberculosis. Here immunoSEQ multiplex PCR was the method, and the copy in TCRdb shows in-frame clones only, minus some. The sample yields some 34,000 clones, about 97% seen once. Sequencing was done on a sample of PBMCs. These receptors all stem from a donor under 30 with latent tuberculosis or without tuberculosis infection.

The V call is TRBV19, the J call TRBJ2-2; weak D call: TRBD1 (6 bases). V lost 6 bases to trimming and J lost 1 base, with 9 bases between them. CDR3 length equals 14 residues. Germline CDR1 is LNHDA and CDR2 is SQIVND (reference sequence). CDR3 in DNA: TGTGCCAGTAGGAGGGGACAGAACACCGGGGAGCTGTTTTTT. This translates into CASRRGQNTGELFF.

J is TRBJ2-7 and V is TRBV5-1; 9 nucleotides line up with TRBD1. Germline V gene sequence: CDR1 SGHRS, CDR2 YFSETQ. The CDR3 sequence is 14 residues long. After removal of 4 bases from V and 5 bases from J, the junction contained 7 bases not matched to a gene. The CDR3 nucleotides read TGCGCCAGCAGCCCGACAGGGGGTGTAAACGAGCAGTACTTC. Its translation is CASSPTGGVNEQYF.

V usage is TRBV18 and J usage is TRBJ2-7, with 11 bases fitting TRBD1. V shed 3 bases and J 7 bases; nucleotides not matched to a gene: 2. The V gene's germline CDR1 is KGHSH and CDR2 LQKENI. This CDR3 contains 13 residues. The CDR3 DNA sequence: TGTGCCAGCTCACCGGACAGGGGGCGGGAGCAGTACTTC. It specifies CASSPDRGREQYF.

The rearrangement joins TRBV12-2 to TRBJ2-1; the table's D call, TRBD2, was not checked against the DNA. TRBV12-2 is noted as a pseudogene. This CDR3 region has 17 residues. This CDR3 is CASRLGGGGGNYNEQFF. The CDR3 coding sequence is TGTGCAAGTCGCTTAGGAGGCGGGGGAGGGAATTACAATGAGCAGTTCTTC.

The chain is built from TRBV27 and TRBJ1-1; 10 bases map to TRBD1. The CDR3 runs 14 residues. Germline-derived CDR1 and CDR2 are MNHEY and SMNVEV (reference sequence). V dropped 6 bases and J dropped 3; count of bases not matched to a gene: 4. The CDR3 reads CASSLTGGDTEAFF. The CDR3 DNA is TGTGCCAGCAGCTTGACAGGGGGCGACACTGAAGCTTTCTTT.

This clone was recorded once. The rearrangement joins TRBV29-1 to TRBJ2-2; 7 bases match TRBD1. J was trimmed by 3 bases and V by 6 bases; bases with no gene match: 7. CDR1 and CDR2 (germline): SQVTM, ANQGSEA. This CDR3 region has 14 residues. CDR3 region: CSVANRGDTGELFF. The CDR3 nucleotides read TGCAGCGTGGCAAACAGGGGCGACACCGGGGAGCTGTTTTTT.

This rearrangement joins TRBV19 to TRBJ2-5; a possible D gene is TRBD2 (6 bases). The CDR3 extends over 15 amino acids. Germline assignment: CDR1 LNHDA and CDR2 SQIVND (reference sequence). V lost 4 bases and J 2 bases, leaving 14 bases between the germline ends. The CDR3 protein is CASSTGGTLQETQYF. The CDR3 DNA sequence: TGTGCCAGTAGTACCGGCGGGACCTTACAAGAGACCCAGTACTTC.

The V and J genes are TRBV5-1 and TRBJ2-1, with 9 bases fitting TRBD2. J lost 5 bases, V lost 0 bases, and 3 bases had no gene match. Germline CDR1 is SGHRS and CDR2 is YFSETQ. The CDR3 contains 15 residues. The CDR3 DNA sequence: TGCGCCAGCAGCTTGGTCCTAGCGGGGAACAATGAGCAGTTCTTC. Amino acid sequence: CASSLVLAGNNEQFF.

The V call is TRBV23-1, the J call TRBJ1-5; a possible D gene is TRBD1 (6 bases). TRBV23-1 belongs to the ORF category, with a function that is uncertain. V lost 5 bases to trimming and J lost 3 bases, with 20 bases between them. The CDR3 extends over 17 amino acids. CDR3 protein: CASSLRLKDSLNQPQHF. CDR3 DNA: TGCGCCAGCAGTTTGCGGCTGAAGGACAGCCTCAATCAGCCCCAGCATTTT.

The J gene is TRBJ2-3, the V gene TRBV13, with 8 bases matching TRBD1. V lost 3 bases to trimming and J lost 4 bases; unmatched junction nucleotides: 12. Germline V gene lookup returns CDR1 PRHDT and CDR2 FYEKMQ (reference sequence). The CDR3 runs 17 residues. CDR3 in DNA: TGTGCCAGCAGCTTTTGGGGGCAGGGGGCGAGCGCAGATACGCAGTATTTT. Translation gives CASSFWGQGASADTQYF. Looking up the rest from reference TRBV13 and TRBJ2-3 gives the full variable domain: AAGVIQSPRHLIKEKRETATLKCYPIPRHDTVYWYQQGPGQDPQFLISFYEKMQSDKGSIPDRFSAQQFSDYHSELNMSSLELGDSALYFCASSFWGQGASADTQYFGPGTRLTVL.

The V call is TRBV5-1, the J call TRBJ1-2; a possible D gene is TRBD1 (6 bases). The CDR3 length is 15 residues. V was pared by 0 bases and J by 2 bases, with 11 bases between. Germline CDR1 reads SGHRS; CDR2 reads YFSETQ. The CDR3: CASSLEGTRNYGYTF. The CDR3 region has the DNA TGCGCCAGCAGCTTGGAAGGGACACGGAACTATGGCTACACCTTC.

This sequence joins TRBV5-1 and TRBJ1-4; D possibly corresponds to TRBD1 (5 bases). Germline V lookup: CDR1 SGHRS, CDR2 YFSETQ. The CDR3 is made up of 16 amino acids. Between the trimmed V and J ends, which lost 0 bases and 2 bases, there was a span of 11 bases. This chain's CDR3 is CASSLGTGVTNEKLFF. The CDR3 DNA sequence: TGCGCCAGCAGCTTGGGTACAGGAGTTACTAATGAAAAACTGTTTTTT.

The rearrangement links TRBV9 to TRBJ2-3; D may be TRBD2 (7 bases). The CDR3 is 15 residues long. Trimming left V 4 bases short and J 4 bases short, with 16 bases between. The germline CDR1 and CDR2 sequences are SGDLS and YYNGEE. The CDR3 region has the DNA TGTGCCAGCAGCTGGGTCGGGGGGCACTCAGATACGCAGTATTTT. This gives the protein CASSWVGGHSDTQYF. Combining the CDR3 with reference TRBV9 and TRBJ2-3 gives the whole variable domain DSGVTQTPKHLITATGQRVTLRCSPRSGDLSVYWYQQSLDQGLQFLIQYYNGEERAKGNILERFSAQQFPDLHSELNLSSLELGDSALYFCASSWVGGHSDTQYFGPGTRLTVL.

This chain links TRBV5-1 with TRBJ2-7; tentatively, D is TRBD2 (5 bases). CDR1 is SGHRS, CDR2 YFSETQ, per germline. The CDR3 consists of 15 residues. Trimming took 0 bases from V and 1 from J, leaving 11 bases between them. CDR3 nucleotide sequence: TGCGCCAGCAGCTTGGAATGGGGAGCGTCCTACGAGCAGTACTTC. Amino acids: CASSLEWGASYEQYF.

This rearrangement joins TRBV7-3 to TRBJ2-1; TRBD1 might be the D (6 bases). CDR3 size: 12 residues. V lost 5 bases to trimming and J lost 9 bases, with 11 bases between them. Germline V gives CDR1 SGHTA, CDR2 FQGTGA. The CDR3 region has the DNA TGTGCCAGCAGCGAGACAGGCGGTGAGCAGTTCTTC. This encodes CASSETGGEQFF.

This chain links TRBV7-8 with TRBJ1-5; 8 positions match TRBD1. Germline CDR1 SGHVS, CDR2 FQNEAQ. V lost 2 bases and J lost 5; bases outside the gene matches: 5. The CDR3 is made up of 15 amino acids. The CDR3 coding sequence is TGTGCCAGCAGCTTACGAGAGACAGGGGATCAGCCCCAGCATTTT. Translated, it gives CASSLRETGDQPQHF.

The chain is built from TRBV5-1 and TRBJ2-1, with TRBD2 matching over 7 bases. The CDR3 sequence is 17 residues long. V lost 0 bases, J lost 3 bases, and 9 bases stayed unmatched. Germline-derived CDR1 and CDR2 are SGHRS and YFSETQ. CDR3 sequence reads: CASSLGGGDRFYNEQFF. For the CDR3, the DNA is TGCGCCAGCAGCTTGGGGGGAGGGGACCGGTTCTACAATGAGCAGTTCTTC.

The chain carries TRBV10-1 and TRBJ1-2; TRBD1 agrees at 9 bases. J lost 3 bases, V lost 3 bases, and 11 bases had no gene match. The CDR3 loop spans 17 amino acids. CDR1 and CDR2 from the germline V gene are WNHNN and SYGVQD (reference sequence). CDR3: CASSEVGGDRGDYGYTF. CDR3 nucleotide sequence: TGCGCCAGCAGTGAAGTTGGAGGTGACAGGGGGGACTATGGCTACACCTTC.

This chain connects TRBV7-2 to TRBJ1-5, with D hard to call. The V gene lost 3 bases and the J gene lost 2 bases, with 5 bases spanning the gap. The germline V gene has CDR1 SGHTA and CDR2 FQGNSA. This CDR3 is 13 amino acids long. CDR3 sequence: CASSFPGNQPQHF. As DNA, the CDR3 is TGTGCCAGCAGCTTCCCTGGCAATCAGCCCCAGCATTTT. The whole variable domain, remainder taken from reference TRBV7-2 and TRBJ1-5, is GAGVSQSPSNKVTEKGKDVELRCDPISGHTALYWYRQSLGQGLEFLIYFQGNSAPDKSGLPSDRFSAERTGGSVSTLTIQRTQQEDSAVYLCASSFPGNQPQHFGDGTRLSIL.